The source of this T cell receptor (beta chain) is a study of shared clonotypes between healthy human individuals. Notes on the study in general: Sequencing depth was expected to affect clonotype sharing among donors. Clonotypes that were shared across a few donors made up around 5% of naive CD4 clonotypes.

Adult donors, all healthy and HIV-negative, had no recent acute infections or vaccinations. V gave up 3 bases and J gave up 8 bases; unmatched junction bases: 19. The CDR3 covers 18 residues. Germline V gives CDR1 SGHRS, CDR2 YFSETQ. Source study methods: In the immunoSEQ data, sequences were junction-only and lacked quality scores, so filtering differed. Profiled with immunoSEQ multiplex PCR; TCRdb holds only in-frame clones, not every one. The D gene and trimming were derived from the DNA, and the V and J assignments and clone size from that table. The sample yields 600,000 to 800,000 clones, roughly 72% seen once. Comment on this clone: Its antigen remains unidentified.

The rearrangement links TRBV5-1 to TRBJ1-2, with TRBD1 matching over 10 bases. The TCR sequence derives from a woman younger than 45 in good health. Specimen: memory CD4+ T cells sorted from blood. Indicated subset: CD45RA-negative fraction. This CDR3 reads CASSSATGGAGGSWGYTF. Written as DNA, the CDR3 is TGCGCCAGCAGCTCTGCGACAGGGGGCGCAGGAGGTAGTTGGGGCTACACCTTC. Full variable domain (missing parts from reference TRBV5-1 and TRBJ1-2): KAGVTQTPRYLIKTRGQQVTLSCSPISGHRSVSWYQQTPGQGLQFLFEYFSETQRNKGNFPGRFSGRQFSNSRSEMNVSTLELGDSALYLCASSSATGGAGGSWGYTFGSGTRLTVV.